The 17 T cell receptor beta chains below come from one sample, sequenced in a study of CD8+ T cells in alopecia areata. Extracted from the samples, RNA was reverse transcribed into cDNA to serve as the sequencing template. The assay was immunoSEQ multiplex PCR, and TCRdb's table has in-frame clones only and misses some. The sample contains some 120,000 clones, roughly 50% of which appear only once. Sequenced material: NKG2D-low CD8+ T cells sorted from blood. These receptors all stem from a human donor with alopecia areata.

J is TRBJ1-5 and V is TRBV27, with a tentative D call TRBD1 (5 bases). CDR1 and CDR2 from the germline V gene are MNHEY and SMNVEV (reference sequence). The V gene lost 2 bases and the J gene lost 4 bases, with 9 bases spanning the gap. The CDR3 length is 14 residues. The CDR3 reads CASSLRGWNQPQHF. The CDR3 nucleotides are TGTGCCAGCAGTTTACGGGGGTGGAATCAGCCCCAGCATTTT.

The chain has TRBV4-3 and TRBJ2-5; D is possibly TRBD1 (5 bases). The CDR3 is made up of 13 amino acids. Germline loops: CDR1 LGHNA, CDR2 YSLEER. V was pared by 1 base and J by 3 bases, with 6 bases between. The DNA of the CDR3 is TGCGCCAGCAGCCAAGGACAGAAAGAGACCCAGTACTTC. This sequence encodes CASSQGQKETQYF.

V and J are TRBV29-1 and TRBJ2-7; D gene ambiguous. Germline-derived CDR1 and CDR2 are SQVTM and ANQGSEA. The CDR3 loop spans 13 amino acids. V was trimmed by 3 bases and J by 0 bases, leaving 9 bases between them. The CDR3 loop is CSVEDRSSYEQYF. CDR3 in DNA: TGCAGCGTTGAGGACCGTAGCTCCTACGAGCAGTACTTC.

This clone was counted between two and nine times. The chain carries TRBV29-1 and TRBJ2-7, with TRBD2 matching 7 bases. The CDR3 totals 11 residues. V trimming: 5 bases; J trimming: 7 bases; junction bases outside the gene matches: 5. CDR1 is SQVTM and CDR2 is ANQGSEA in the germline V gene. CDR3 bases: TGCAGCGTTAGCGGGATAGGGGAGCAGTACTTC. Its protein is CSVSGIGEQYF.

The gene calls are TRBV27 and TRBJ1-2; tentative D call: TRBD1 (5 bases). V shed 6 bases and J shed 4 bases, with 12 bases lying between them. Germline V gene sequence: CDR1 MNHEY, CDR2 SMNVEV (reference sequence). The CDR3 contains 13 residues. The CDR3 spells CASSLTAGYGYTF. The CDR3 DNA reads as TGTGCCAGCAGCTTGACAGCTGGCTATGGCTACACCTTC.

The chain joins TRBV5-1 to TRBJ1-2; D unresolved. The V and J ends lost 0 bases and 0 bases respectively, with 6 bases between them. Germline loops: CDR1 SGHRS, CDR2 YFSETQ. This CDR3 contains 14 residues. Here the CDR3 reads CASSLEGPNYGYTF. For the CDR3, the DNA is TGCGCCAGCAGCTTGGAAGGGCCTAACTATGGCTACACCTTC.

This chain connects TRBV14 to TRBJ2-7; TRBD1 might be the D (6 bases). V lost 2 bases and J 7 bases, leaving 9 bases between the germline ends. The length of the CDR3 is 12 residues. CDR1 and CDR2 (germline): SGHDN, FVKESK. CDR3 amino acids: CASSQTGKEQYF. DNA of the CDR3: TGTGCCAGCAGCCAAACAGGGAAGGAGCAGTACTTC. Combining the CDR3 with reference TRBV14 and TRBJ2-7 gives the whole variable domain EAGVTQFPSHSVIEKGQTVTLRCDPISGHDNLYWYRRVMGKEIKFLLHFVKESKQDESGMPNNRFLAERTGGTYSTLKVQPAELEDSGVYFCASSQTGKEQYFGPGTRLTVT.

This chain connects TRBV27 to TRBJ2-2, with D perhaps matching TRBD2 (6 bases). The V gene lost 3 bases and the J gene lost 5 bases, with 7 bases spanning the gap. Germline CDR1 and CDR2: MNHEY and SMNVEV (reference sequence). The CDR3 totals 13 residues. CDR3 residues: CASSFRGTGELFF. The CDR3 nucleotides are TGTGCCAGCAGTTTTCGGGGGACCGGGGAGCTGTTTTTT.

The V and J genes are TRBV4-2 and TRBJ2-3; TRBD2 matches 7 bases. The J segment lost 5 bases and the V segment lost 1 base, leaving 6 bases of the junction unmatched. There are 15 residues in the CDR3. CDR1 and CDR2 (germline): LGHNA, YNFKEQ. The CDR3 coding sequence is TGTGCCAGCAGCCAAGGGGGGGGGATGGTAGATACGCAGTATTTT. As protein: CASSQGGGMVDTQYF.

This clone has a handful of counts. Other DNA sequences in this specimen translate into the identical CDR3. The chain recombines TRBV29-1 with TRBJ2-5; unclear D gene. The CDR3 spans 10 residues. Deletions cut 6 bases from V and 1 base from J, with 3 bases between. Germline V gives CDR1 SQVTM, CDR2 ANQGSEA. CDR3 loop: CSVPQETQYF. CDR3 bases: TGCAGCGTCCCCCAAGAGACCCAGTACTTC.

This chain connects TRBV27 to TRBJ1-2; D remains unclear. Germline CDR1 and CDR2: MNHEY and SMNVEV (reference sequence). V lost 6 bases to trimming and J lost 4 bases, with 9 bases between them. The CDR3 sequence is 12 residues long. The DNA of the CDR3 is TGTGCCAGCAGGGGTTCTATCTATGGCTACACCTTC. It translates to CASRGSIYGYTF.

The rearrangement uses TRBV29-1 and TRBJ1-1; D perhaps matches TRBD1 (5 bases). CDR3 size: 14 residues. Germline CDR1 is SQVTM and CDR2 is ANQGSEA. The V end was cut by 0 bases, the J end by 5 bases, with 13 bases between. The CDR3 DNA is TGCAGCGTTGAAGATCTTCGGGGGTTTACTGAAGCTTTCTTT. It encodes CSVEDLRGFTEAFF. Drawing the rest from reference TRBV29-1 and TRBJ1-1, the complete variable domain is SAVISQKPSRDICQRGTSLTIQCQVDSQVTMMFWYRQQPGQSLTLIATANQGSEATYESGFVIDKFPISRPNLTFSTLTVSNMSPEDSSIYLCSVEDLRGFTEAFFGQGTRLTVV.

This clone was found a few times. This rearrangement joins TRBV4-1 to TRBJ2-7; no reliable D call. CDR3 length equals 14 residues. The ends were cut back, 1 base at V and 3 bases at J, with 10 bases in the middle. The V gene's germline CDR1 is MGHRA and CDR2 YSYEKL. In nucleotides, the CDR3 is TGCGCCAGCAGCCAAGTGGGAAGAGACTACGAGCAGTACTTC. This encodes CASSQVGRDYEQYF.

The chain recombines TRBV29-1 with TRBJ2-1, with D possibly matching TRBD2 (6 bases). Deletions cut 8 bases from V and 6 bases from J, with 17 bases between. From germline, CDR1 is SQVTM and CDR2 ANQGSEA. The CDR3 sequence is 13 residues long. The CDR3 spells CSMLLSGANEQFF. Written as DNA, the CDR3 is TGCAGCATGCTCCTTAGCGGAGCCAATGAGCAGTTCTTC.

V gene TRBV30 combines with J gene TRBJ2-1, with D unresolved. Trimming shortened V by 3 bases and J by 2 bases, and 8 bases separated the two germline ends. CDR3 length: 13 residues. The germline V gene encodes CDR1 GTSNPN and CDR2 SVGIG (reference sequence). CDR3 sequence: CAWSTSPYNEQFF. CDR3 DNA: TGTGCCTGGAGCACGAGCCCCTACAATGAGCAGTTCTTC.

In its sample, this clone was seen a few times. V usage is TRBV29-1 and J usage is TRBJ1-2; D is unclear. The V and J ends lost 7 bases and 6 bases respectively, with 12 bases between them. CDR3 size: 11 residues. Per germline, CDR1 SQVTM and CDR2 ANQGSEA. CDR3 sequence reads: CSAARGDGYTF. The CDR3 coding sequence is TGCAGCGCCGCCCGGGGAGATGGCTACACCTTC.

In DNA form, the CDR3 reads TGTGCCAGCTCACCATCGGGGCCAGGGGACAATCAGCCCCAGCATTTT. It yields the protein CASSPSGPGDNQPQHF. The chain uses TRBV18 and TRBJ1-5, with D perhaps TRBD1 (6 bases). V was cut by 2 bases and J by 3 bases, with 14 bases left in between. Germline-derived CDR1 and CDR2 are KGHSH and LQKENI. This CDR3 is built from 16 residues.